This TCR beta chain was identified during a study of human T cells and chemical hapten exposure. On the study more broadly: Reading of the patch tests, which applied 0.01% DPC to the upper back, occurred at 6 days. Patients, largely female, had alopecia areata, totalis or universalis. Notes on the study in general: Following DPC sensitization, TCRs present above 1 in 1000 frequency showed no change.

The CDR3 loop spans 14 amino acids. Germline V gene data show CDR1 as SGHNT and CDR2 as YYREEE (reference sequence). V lost 0 bases and J lost 4, with 8 bases in between. As for time point: pre-sensitization, week 0. Treatment denoted: therapeutic diphenylcyclopropenone sensitization with weekly scalp DPC. Every patch test was put on after a blood sample was taken. One entry per CDR3 protein, called by TCRdb with MiXCR from the RACE reads. The sample records approximately 180,000 distinct CDR3 sequences, more than 25% being singletons. To note about this clonotype: Antigen unknown.

The source material was whole blood, sampled in connection with sensitization to the hapten diphenylcyclopropenone (DPC). This TCR was recovered from a woman in her 30s with alopecia areata. Some clones in this sample may be carry-over from other donors' samples. V gene TRBV5-4 combines with J gene TRBJ2-1; D uncertain. CDR3 residues: CASSLDMGYNEQFF. The CDR3 DNA is TGTGCCAGCAGCTTGGACATGGGGTACAATGAGCAGTTCTTC.